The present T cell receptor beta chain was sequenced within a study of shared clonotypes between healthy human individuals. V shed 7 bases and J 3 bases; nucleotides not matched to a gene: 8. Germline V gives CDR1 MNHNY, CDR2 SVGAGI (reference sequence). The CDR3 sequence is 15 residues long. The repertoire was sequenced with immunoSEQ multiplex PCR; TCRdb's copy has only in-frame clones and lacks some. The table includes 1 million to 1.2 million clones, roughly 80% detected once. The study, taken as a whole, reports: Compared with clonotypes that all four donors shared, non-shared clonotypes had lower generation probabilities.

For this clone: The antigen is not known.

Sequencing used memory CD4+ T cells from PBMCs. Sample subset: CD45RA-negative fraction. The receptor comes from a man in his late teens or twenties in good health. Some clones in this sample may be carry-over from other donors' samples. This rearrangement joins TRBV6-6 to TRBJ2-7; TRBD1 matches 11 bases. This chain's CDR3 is CASTKTGTGGYEQYF. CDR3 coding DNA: TGTGCCAGCACCAAGACCGGGACAGGGGGCTACGAGCAGTACTTC.